This T cell receptor beta chain emerged from a study of post-analysis software for immune sequencing data. About the research overall: As for disease course, relapsing-remitting, secondary progressive and progressive-relapsing multiple sclerosis were all included.

A note on this clonotype: Its specificity is unknown.

Study-level points and caveats: Normalized Chao1 diversity was significantly lower in multiple sclerosis patients than in controls.

Built from TCR beta cDNA, the libraries had unique molecular identifiers in them. Yield was roughly 0.5 million cDNA molecules from 1 to 10 million T cells. Using its own MiXCR run on the PCR reads, TCRdb lists one record per CDR3 protein. There are about 160,000 distinct CDR3 sequences in the sample; roughly 40% occur only once, and approximately 30% lies in the top ten. CDR3 length: 16 amino acids. Trimming left V 4 bases short and J 1 base short, with 11 bases between. Germline values: CDR1 MGHDK, CDR2 SYGVNS. The TCR comes from a girl aged 5-17 years with multiple sclerosis. The chain links TRBV25-1 to TRBJ1-6; the D gene is possibly TRBD1 (5 bases). The sample was blood, taken after autologous hematopoietic stem cell transplantation. The CDR3 region has the DNA TGTGCCAGCAGTGCGGGAGGGGCATCCTATAATTCACCCCTCCACTTT. Residues: CASSAGGASYNSPLHF.